These 5 T cell receptor beta chains originate from one sample sequenced in a study of cytomegalovirus exposure and HLA in healthy donors. This PCR relied on a set of 60 Vbeta primers and 13 Jbeta primers. The data were produced by immunoSEQ multiplex PCR, yet TCRdb's version contains in-frame clones alone and is incomplete. The sample contains approximately 100,000 clones, over 75% of which appear only once. The specimen sequenced was PBMCs. The receptors come from a man aged 35 to 55 in good health and CMV-seropositive.

The chain carries TRBV2 and TRBJ1-2; 7 bases are shared with TRBD1. The CDR3 extends over 12 amino acids. Trimming at V came to 8 bases and at J to 6 bases, leaving 6 bases not matched to a gene. In germline, CDR1 is SNHLY, CDR2 FYNNEI. The CDR3 region has the DNA TGTGCCAGCTGCCGGGACAGAGATGGCTACACCTTC. This translates into CASCRDRDGYTF.

The genes are TRBV5-1 and TRBJ1-2, with no clear D. Germline CDR1 is SGHRS and CDR2 is YFSETQ. There are 13 residues in the CDR3. Trimming left V 3 bases short and J 3 bases short, with 9 bases between. In DNA, the CDR3 is TGCGCCAGCAGCTCTGAGGGCCACTATGGCTACACCTTC. It specifies CASSSEGHYGYTF.

This chain joins TRBV7-3 and TRBJ2-7; 10 bases agree with TRBD1. V lost 4 bases, J lost 2 bases, and 5 bases stayed unmatched. Germline lookup yields CDR1 SGHTA and CDR2 FQGTGA. CDR3 length: 15 amino acids. DNA of the CDR3: TGTGCCAGCAGCTATACCGGGACAGGGGCCTACGAGCAGTACTTC. This encodes CASSYTGTGAYEQYF.

This clone was counted only a few times. V gene TRBV10-3 combines with J gene TRBJ2-7, with a tentative D call TRBD1 (7 bases). V was pared by 9 bases and J by 2 bases, with 14 bases between. The CDR3 loop spans 13 amino acids. Germline assignment: CDR1 ENHRY and CDR2 SYGVKD. The CDR3 is CAILQGGTYEQYF. The CDR3, as DNA: TGTGCCATACTTCAGGGGGGTACCTACGAGCAGTACTTC.

This chain links TRBV11-2 with TRBJ2-3, with 9 bases matching TRBD2. This CDR3 is 17 amino acids long. With 1 base clipped from V and 4 bases from J, the junction kept 9 bases outside the gene matches. Looked up from germline, CDR1 is SGHAT and CDR2 is FQNNGV. CDR3 DNA sequence: TGTGCCAGCAGCTTAGGGGGCGGGGGGGGCGGTTCAGATACGCAGTATTTT. Translated, it gives CASSLGGGGGGSDTQYF.